These T cell receptor beta chains were read from a single sample in a study of cytomegalovirus exposure and HLA in healthy donors. The table came from immunoSEQ multiplex PCR; TCRdb's copy has only in-frame clones and leaves some out. Of 200,000 to 250,000 clones listed, about nine tenths are singletons. The source material was PBMCs. The receptors were sampled from a woman younger than 35 in good health and CMV-seropositive. CDR3s leave out the opening cysteine and the closing phenylalanine or tryptophan. The D gene is left open where the match is weak.

CDR3 protein: ASGSQGEEQY
V gene: TRBV28
CDR3 length: 10
J gene: TRBJ2-7
D gene: TRBD1

CDR3 protein: ASGLQGAGTDTQY
V gene: TRBV9
CDR3 length: 13
J gene: TRBJ2-3
D gene: TRBD1

CDR3 protein: ASSPTPYSTDTQY
V gene: TRBV27
CDR3 length: 13
J gene: TRBJ2-3
D gene: .

CDR3 protein: ASSGGGANVLT
V gene: TRBV9
CDR3 length: 11
J gene: TRBJ2-6
D gene: .

CDR3 protein: ASSSQGYEQY
V gene: TRBV11-2
CDR3 length: 10
J gene: TRBJ2-7
D gene: .

CDR3 protein: ASNRGQLTGELF
V gene: TRBV2
CDR3 length: 12
J gene: TRBJ2-2
D gene: TRBD1

CDR3 protein: ARSQGEGDTEAF
V gene: TRBV2
CDR3 length: 12
J gene: TRBJ1-1
D gene: .

CDR3 protein: ASSRDRVNTGELF
V gene: TRBV6-5
CDR3 length: 13
J gene: TRBJ2-2
D gene: TRBD1

CDR3 protein: ASSGGWGQF
V gene: TRBV5-6
CDR3 length: 9
J gene: TRBJ2-1
D gene: .

CDR3 protein: ASSSSASSYNEQF
V gene: TRBV27
CDR3 length: 13
J gene: TRBJ2-1
D gene: .

CDR3 protein: ASSGRGLGSYEQY
V gene: TRBV5-6
CDR3 length: 13
J gene: TRBJ2-7
D gene: TRBD1

CDR3 protein: ASSTTGGQETQY
V gene: TRBV5-4
CDR3 length: 12
J gene: TRBJ2-5
D gene: TRBD1

CDR3 protein: ASSQRFEGGVFWEQF
V gene: TRBV14
CDR3 length: 15
J gene: TRBJ2-1
D gene: TRBD2

CDR3 protein: ASSQDSFSSGNTIY
V gene: TRBV2
CDR3 length: 14
J gene: TRBJ1-3
D gene: .

CDR3 protein: ASSPLGLADVGQF
V gene: TRBV14
CDR3 length: 13
J gene: TRBJ2-1
D gene: TRBD2

CDR3 protein: ACSDDRLRAQY
V gene: TRBV30
CDR3 length: 11
J gene: TRBJ2-5
D gene: .

CDR3 protein: ASSSGWSSGSRETQY
V gene: TRBV5-1
CDR3 length: 15
J gene: TRBJ2-5
D gene: TRBD2

CDR3 protein: ASSDLGTGGAGNQPQH
V gene: TRBV10-2
CDR3 length: 16
J gene: TRBJ1-5
D gene: TRBD1

CDR3 protein: ASSSRLGQGRDTGELF
V gene: TRBV11-1
CDR3 length: 16
J gene: TRBJ2-2
D gene: .

CDR3 protein: ASSQDTGASNQPQH
V gene: TRBV4-1
CDR3 length: 14
J gene: TRBJ1-5
D gene: TRBD1

CDR3 protein: ASSQEVALIGYGYT
V gene: TRBV4-1
CDR3 length: 14
J gene: TRBJ1-2
D gene: .

CDR3 protein: SVGSGNEQY
V gene: TRBV29-1
CDR3 length: 9
J gene: TRBJ2-7
D gene: TRBD2

CDR3 protein: ASKPFMYTEAF
V gene: TRBV2
CDR3 length: 11
J gene: TRBJ1-1
D gene: .

CDR3 protein: ASSHPRGQGASYEQY
V gene: TRBV28
CDR3 length: 15
J gene: TRBJ2-7
D gene: TRBD1

CDR3 protein: ASSRGLADYNEQF
V gene: TRBV5-1
CDR3 length: 13
J gene: TRBJ2-1
D gene: TRBD2

CDR3 protein: ASSSRDRGGEKLF
V gene: TRBV11-2
CDR3 length: 13
J gene: TRBJ1-4
D gene: TRBD1

CDR3 protein: ASSLAASGNLGSGDTQY
V gene: TRBV7-2
CDR3 length: 17
J gene: TRBJ2-3
D gene: TRBD2

CDR3 protein: ASSLYGRGIRDEQF
V gene: TRBV28
CDR3 length: 14
J gene: TRBJ2-1
D gene: .

CDR3 protein: ASSLRTSGRTNNEQF
V gene: TRBV14
CDR3 length: 15
J gene: TRBJ2-1
D gene: TRBD2

CDR3 protein: ASSRAGGWNEQF
V gene: TRBV27
CDR3 length: 12
J gene: TRBJ2-1
D gene: TRBD1

CDR3 protein: ASSLVGGGLGKNEQF
V gene: TRBV7-2
CDR3 length: 15
J gene: TRBJ2-1
D gene: TRBD2

CDR3 protein: ASSPNHYESSYEQY
V gene: TRBV7-2
CDR3 length: 14
J gene: TRBJ2-7
D gene: .

CDR3 protein: AISRDISNQPQH
V gene: TRBV10-3
CDR3 length: 12
J gene: TRBJ1-5
D gene: .

CDR3 protein: ASSVPNRGDSYEQY
V gene: TRBV25-1
CDR3 length: 14
J gene: TRBJ2-7
D gene: TRBD1

CDR3 protein: ASSGTGAGKNYGYT
V gene: TRBV4-1
CDR3 length: 14
J gene: TRBJ1-2
D gene: TRBD1

CDR3 protein: ASTARGAGNTGELF
V gene: TRBV2
CDR3 length: 14
J gene: TRBJ2-2
D gene: .

CDR3 protein: ASTLRAPDSFFLETQY
V gene: TRBV27
CDR3 length: 16
J gene: TRBJ2-5
D gene: .

CDR3 protein: ASSQVQVAVYNEQF
V gene: TRBV4-1
CDR3 length: 14
J gene: TRBJ2-1
D gene: .

CDR3 protein: ASSVDIRGKDYGYT
V gene: TRBV9
CDR3 length: 14
J gene: TRBJ1-2
D gene: .

CDR3 protein: ASSSRRESNQPQH
V gene: TRBV19
CDR3 length: 13
J gene: TRBJ1-5
D gene: .

CDR3 protein: ASSQDGRSTGGRNEQF
V gene: TRBV4-1
CDR3 length: 16
J gene: TRBJ2-1
D gene: TRBD1

CDR3 protein: AISEPGQGHGYT
V gene: TRBV10-3
CDR3 length: 12
J gene: TRBJ1-2
D gene: TRBD1